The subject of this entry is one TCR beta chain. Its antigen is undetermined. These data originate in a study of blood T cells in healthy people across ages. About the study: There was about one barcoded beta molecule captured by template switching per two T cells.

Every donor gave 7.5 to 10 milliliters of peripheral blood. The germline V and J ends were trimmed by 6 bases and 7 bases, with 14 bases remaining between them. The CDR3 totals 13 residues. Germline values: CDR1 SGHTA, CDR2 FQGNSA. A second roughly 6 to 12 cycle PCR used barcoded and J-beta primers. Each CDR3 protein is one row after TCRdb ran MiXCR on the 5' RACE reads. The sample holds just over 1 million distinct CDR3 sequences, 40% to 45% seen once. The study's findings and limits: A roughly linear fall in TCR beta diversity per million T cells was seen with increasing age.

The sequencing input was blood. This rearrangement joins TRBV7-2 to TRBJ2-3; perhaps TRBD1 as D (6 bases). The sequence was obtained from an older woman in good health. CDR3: CASSDRSQNTQYF. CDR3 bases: TGTGCCAGCAGTGACAGGTCCCAGAATACGCAGTATTTT.